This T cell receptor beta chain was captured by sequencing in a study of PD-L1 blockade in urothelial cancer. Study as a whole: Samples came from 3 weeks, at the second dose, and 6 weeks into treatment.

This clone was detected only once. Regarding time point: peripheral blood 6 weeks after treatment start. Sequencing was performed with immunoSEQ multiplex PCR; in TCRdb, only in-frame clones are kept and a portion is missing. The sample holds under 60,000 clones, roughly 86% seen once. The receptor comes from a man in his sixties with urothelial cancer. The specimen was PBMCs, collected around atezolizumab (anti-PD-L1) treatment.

CDR3 sequence: CASSLSFPDTQYF. The CDR3 DNA sequence: TGTGCCAGCAGCTTATCGTTCCCAGATACGCAGTATTTT. J is TRBJ2-3 and V is TRBV11-2; D gene uncertain. The CDR3 has 13 amino acids. The V and J ends lost 2 bases and 4 bases respectively, with 7 bases between them. The germline V gene encodes CDR1 SGHAT and CDR2 FQNNGV.